Described below is a single TCR beta chain sequence and its context. Its cognate antigen is unknown. The data stem from a study of OX40 agonist ivuxolimab in advanced cancers. The study, taken as a whole, reports: Clonal expansion was among the lowest in partial responders at 0.1-3.0 mg/kg, especially CD8+.

Produced via immunoSEQ multiplex PCR; TCRdb's table is partial and in-frame only. The sample has about 46,000 clones; around 89% are singletons. The CDR3 covers 15 residues. The germline V gene encodes CDR1 SGHTA and CDR2 FQGNSA. Trimming cost V 4 bases and J 0 bases, with 11 bases left between them. This sequence joins TRBV7-2 and TRBJ2-3; D is unclear. The sequence was obtained from an adult with an advanced solid tumor such as melanoma, head and neck, liver or kidney cancer. The sample was CD4+ or CD8+ T cells sorted from blood, taken in a trial of the OX40 agonist ivuxolimab. The CDR3 loop is CASSSFDASTDTQYF. The CDR3 region has the DNA TGTGCCAGCAGCTCCTTCGACGCTAGCACAGATACGCAGTATTTT.